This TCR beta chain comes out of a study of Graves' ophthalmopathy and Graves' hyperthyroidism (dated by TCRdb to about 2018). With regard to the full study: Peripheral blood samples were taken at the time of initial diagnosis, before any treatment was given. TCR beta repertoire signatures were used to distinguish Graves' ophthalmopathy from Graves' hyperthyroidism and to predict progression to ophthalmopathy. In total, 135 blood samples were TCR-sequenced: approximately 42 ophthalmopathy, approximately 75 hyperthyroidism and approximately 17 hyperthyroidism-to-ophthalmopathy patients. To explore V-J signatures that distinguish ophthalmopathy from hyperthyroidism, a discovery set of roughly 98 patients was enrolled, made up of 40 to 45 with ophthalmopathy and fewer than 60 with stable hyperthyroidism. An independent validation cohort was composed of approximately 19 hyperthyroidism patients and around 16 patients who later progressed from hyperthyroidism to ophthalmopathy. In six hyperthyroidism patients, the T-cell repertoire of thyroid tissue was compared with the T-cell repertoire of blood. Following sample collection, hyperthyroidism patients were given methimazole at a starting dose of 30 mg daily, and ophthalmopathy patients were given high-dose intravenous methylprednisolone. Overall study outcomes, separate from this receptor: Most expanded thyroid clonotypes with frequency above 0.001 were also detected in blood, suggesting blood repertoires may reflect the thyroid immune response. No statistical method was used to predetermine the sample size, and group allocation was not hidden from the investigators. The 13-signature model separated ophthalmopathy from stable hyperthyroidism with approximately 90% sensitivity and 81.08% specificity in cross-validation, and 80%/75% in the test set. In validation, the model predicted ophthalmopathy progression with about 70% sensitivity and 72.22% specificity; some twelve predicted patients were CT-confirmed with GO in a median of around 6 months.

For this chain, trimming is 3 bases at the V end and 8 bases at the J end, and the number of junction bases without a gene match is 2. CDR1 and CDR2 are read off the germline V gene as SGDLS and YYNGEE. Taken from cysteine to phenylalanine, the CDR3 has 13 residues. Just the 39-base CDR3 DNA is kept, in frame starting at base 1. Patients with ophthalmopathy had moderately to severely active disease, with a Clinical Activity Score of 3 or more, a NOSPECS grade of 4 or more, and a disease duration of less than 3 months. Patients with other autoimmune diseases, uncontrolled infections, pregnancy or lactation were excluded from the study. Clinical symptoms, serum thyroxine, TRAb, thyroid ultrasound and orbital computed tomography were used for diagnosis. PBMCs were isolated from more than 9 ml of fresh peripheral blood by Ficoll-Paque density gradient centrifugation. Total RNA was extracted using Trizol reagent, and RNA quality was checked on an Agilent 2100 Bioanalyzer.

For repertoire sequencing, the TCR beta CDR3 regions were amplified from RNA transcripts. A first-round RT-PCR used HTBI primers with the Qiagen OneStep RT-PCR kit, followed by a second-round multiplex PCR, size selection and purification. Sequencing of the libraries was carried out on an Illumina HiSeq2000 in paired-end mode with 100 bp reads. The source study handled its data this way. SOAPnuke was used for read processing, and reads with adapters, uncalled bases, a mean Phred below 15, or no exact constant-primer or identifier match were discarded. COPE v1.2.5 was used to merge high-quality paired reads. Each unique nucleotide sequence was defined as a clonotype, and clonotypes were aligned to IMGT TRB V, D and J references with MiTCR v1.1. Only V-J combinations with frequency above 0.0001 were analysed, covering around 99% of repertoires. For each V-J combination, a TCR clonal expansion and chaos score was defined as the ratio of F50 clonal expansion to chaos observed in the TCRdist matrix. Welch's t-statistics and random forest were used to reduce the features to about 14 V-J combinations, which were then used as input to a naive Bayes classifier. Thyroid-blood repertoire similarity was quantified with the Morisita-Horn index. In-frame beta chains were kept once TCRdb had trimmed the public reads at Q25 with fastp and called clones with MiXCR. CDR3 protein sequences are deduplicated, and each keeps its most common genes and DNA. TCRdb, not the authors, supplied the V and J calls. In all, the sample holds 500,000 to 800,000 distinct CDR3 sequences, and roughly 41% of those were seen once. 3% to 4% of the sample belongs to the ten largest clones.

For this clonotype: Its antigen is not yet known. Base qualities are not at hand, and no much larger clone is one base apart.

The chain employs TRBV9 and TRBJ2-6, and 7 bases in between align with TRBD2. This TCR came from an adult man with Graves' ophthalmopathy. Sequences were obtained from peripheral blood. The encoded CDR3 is CASSASGTNVLTF. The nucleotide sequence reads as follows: TGTGCCAGCAGCGCGAGCGGGACCAACGTCCTGACTTTC.